This is a list of T cell receptor beta chains from one sample in a study of blood T cells in healthy people across ages. TCRdb re-called the 5' RACE reads with MiXCR, one entry per CDR3 protein. The sample includes approximately 900,000 distinct CDR3 sequences, 25% to 35% of them seen just once. The same sample was also used in a study of T cells of mothers and their children.

Sequenced material: blood. The receptor set was obtained from a woman between 40 and 50 years old in good health. The CDR3 runs from the conserved cysteine through the conserved F or W. The D gene is left open where the match is weak. Clone size is shown for a subset of rows, as once, few, many or a class of expanded clone.

length	V	size	D	J	DNA	CDR3
14	TRBV5-6	many	TRBD2	TRBJ2-1	TGTGCCAGCAGCTTGGTTCGCGGGGGAGGTGAGCAGTTCTTC	CASSLVRGGGEQFF
16	TRBV5-1	few	-	TRBJ1-1	TGCGCCAGCAGCTGGGGGCCCGTTGGCAGGGACACTGAAGCTTTCTTT	CASSWGPVGRDTEAFF
14	TRBV18	once	TRBD1	TRBJ1-1	TGTGCCAGCTCACCGAATACAGGGGCTTCGGAAGCTTTCTTT	CASSPNTGASEAFF
16	TRBV19	few	-	TRBJ2-2	TGTGCCAGTAGTATAGAGGGCCAGGGTGGCACCGGGGAGCTGTTTTTT	CASSIEGQGGTGELFF
15	TRBV6-6	many	-	TRBJ1-2	TGTGCCAGCAACCCCTCCCGGGATGTGGACTATGGCTACACCTTC	CASNPSRDVDYGYTF
18	TRBV24-1	few	TRBD1	TRBJ1-2	TGTGCCACCAGTGAATCCCGACAGGGGGCTAGGGGGTACTATGGCTACACCTTC	CATSESRQGARGYYGYTF
16	TRBV20-1	-	TRBD2	TRBJ2-1	TGCAGTGCAAGAACCACACTAGCGGGCAAATACAATGAGCAGTTCTTC	CSARTTLAGKYNEQFF
16	TRBV5-6	-	-	TRBJ2-4	TGTGCCAGCAGCTTGGAGGGGTTGGGGGGCAAAAACATTCAGTACTTC	CASSLEGLGGKNIQYF
17	TRBV6-1	few	TRBD1	TRBJ2-3	TGTGCCAGCAGACGCTGGCCCGGGACAGGGGGTACAGATACGCAGTATTTT	CASRRWPGTGGTDTQYF
14	TRBV20-1	few	-	TRBJ2-7	TGCAGCCCAGACTCCGGACAAGAGCCTTACGAGCAGTACTTC	CSPDSGQEPYEQYF
15	TRBV18	-	-	TRBJ2-7	TGTGCCAGCTCACCAAGCCCACAGGGAAGAGGCGAGCAGTACTTC	CASSPSPQGRGEQYF
13	TRBV20-1	few	-	TRBJ1-2	TGCAGTGCTAGTGAGGGCCAGTTATATGGCTACACCTTC	CSASEGQLYGYTF
14	TRBV6-6	-	-	TRBJ2-7	TGTGCCAGCAGTGACCGGGACAATCTCTACGAGCAGTACTTC	CASSDRDNLYEQYF
14	TRBV2	few	-	TRBJ2-2	TGTGCCAGCAGTGTTTTAGGCTCCACCGGGGAGCTGTTTTTT	CASSVLGSTGELFF
12	TRBV28	-	-	TRBJ1-2	TGTGCCAGCAGGCCCCAACCAGATGGCTACACCTTC	CASRPQPDGYTF
14	TRBV2	few	-	TRBJ2-3	TGTGCCAGCAGCGGTATAGGGACCACAGATACGCAGTATTTT	CASSGIGTTDTQYF
14	TRBV6-5	-	-	TRBJ2-3	TGTGCCAGCAGCCCGGGACGGAAGGGGGATACGCAGTATTTT	CASSPGRKGDTQYF
16	TRBV28	many	TRBD1	TRBJ2-7	TGTGCCAGCAGTTTTGTGGTCGGACAGGGGAGGTACGAGCAGTACTTC	CASSFVVGQGRYEQYF
17	TRBV7-9	many	TRBD2	TRBJ2-1	TGTGCCAGCAGCTTTCGGCCTAGCGGGGGGGGTTTATATGAGCAGTTCTTC	CASSFRPSGGGLYEQFF
16	TRBV9	-	TRBD2	TRBJ2-3	TGTGCCAGCAGCGTAGATCCGCGGGGGAGCACAGATACGCAGTATTTT	CASSVDPRGSTDTQYF
16	TRBV3-1	-	-	TRBJ2-1	TGTGCCAGCAGCCCCGTTGGCGGGTCTTCCTACAATGAGCAGTTCTTC	CASSPVGGSSYNEQFF
16	TRBV7-2	-	TRBD2	TRBJ2-3	TGTGCCAGCAGCCTGAATCTAGCGGGAGTTGGAGATACGCAGTATTTT	CASSLNLAGVGDTQYF
16	TRBV28	many	-	TRBJ2-5	TGTGCCAGCAGTCCATGGGGGGGCGGGGACCAAGAGACCCAGTACTTC	CASSPWGGGDQETQYF
17	TRBV3-1	-	TRBD1	TRBJ1-1	TGTGCCAGCAGCCCCGGACAGGGGGCGCGAAGGGGCACTGAAGCTTTCTTT	CASSPGQGARRGTEAFF
13	TRBV29-1	-	-	TRBJ1-5	TGCAGCGTCAATATAGGGGTTGATCAGCCCCAGCATTTT	CSVNIGVDQPQHF
18	TRBV10-3	few	-	TRBJ1-2	TGTGCCATCAGTGTCTCTGGGGGGGGACCTCTCGCTAACTATGGCTACACCTTC	CAISVSGGGPLANYGYTF
17	TRBV7-2	few	TRBD1	TRBJ2-3	TGTGCCAGCAGCTTAACCCTCACAGGGGGCTGGACAGATACGCAGTATTTT	CASSLTLTGGWTDTQYF
13	TRBV6-2/TRBV6-3	few	-	TRBJ1-1	TGTGCCAGCAGTTACCAGACAGGTGCTGAAGCTTTCTTT	CASSYQTGAEAFF
21	TRBV6-5	-	-	TRBJ1-5	TGTGCCAGCAGTTACCACCACGCGGGACGGCCTTTCCTAAGGGGCAATCAGCCCCAGCATTTT	CASSYHHAGRPFLRGNQPQHF